The sequence of this T cell receptor beta chain was determined in a study of identical twins. TCRdb called the 5' RACE reads again in MiXCR, with one record for every CDR3 protein. The table lists about 550,000 distinct CDR3 sequences, about 20% of them singletons. The same specimen was also included in a second study, on yellow fever vaccine responses in identical twins.

Sequenced: CD4+ T cells sorted from blood. The origin of this receptor is a young woman in good health.

The DNA for the CDR3 is TGTGCCACCAGTACAACAGGGTTAGGAGAGACCCAGTACTTC. This gives the protein CATSTTGLGETQYF. The V gene is TRBV24-1, the J gene TRBJ2-5; tentatively, D is TRBD1 (6 bases). Trimming took off 6 bases at V and 4 bases at J, with 14 bases between the two ends. The CDR3 contains 14 residues. CDR1 is KGHDR and CDR2 is SFDVKD in the germline V gene.